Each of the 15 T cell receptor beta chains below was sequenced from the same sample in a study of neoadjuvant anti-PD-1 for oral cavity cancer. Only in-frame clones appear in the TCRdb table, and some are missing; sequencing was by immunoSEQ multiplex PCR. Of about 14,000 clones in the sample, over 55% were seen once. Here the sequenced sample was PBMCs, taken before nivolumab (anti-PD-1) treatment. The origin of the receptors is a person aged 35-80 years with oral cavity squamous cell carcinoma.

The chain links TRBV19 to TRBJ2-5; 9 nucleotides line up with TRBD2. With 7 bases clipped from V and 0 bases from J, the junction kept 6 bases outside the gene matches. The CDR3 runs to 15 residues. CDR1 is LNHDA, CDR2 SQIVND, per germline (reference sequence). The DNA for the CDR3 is TGTGCCAGTACAAGCGGGGGGATTTACCAAGAGACCCAGTACTTC. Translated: CASTSGGIYQETQYF.

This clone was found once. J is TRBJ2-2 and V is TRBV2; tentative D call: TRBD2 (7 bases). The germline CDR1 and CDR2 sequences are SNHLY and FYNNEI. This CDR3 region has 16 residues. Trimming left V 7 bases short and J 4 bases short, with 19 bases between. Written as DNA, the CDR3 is TGTGCCAGCACTCAGGGACGGGGGGCCCTCACCGGGGAGCTGTTTTTT. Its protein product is CASTQGRGALTGELFF.

The CDR3 sequence: CSVSPRDSYEQYF. In nucleotides, the CDR3 is TGCAGCGTTTCCCCACGGGACAGCTACGAGCAGTACTTC. The chain carries TRBV29-1 and TRBJ2-7, with 7 bases matching TRBD1. V dropped 5 bases and J dropped 3; count of bases not matched to a gene: 7. The CDR3 length is 13 residues. Germline CDR1 reads SQVTM; CDR2 reads ANQGSEA.

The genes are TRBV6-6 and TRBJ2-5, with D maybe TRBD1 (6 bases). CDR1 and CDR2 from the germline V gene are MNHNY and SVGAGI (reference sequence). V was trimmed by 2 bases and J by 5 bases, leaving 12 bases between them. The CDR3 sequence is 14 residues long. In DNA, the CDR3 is TGTGCCAGCAGTTACCTCACAGGGCTGGAGACCCAGTACTTC. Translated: CASSYLTGLETQYF.

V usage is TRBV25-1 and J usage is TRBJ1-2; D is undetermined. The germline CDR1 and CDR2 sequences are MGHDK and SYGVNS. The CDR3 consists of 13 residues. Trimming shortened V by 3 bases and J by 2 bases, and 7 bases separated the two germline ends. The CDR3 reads CASSDWENYGYTF. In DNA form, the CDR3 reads TGTGCCAGCAGTGATTGGGAAAACTATGGCTACACCTTC.

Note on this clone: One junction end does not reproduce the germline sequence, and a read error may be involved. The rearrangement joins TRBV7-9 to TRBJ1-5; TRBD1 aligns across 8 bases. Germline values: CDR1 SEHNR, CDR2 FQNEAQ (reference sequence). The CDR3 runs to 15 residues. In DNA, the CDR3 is TGTGCCAGCAGTTTAGGGACAGGAATCAATCAGCCCCAGCATTTT. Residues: CASSLGTGINQPQHF. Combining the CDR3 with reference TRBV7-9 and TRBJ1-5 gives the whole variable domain DTGVSQNPRHKITKRGQNVTFRCDPISEHNRLYWYRQTLGQGPEFLTYFQNEAQLEKSRLLSDRFSAERPKGSFSTLEIQRTEQGDSAMYLCASSLGTGINQPQHFGDGTRLSIL.

CDR3 DNA: TGCGCCAGCAGCTTTGGAGACTTCACAGATACGCAGTATTTT. This encodes CASSFGDFTDTQYF. This chain uses TRBV5-1 with TRBJ2-3; D unresolved. The CDR3 is made up of 14 amino acids. V was trimmed by 2 bases and J by 2 bases, leaving 9 bases between them. Germline V CDR1 and CDR2: SGHRS, YFSETQ.

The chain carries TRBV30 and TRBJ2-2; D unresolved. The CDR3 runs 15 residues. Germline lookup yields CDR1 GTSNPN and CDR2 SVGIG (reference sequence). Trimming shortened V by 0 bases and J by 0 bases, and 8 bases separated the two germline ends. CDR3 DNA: TGTGCCTGGAGTGTCGGAGACACGAACACCGGGGAGCTGTTTTTT. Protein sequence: CAWSVGDTNTGELFF.

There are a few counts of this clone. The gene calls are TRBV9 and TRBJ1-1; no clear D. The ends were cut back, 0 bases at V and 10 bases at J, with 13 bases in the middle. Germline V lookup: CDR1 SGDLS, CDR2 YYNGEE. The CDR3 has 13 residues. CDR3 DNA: TGTGCCAGCAGCGTAGCGAGGACCCCACCAGCTTTCTTT. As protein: CASSVARTPPAFF. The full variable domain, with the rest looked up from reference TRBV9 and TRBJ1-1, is DSGVTQTPKHLITATGQRVTLRCSPRSGDLSVYWYQQSLDQGLQFLIQYYNGEERAKGNILERFSAQQFPDLHSELNLSSLELGDSALYFCASSVARTPPAFFGQGTRLTVV.

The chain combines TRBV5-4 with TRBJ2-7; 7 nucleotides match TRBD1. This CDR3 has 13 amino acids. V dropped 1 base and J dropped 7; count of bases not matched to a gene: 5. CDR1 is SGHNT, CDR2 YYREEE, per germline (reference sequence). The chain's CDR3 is CASSLTGVGEQYF. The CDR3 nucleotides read TGTGCCAGCAGCTTGACAGGGGTTGGGGAGCAGTACTTC.

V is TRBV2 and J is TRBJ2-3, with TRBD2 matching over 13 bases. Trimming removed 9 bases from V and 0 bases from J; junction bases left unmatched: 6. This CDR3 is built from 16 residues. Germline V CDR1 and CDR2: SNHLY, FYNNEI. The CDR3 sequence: CARTGLAGHSTDTQYF. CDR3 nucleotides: TGTGCCAGAACGGGACTAGCGGGACACAGCACAGATACGCAGTATTTT.

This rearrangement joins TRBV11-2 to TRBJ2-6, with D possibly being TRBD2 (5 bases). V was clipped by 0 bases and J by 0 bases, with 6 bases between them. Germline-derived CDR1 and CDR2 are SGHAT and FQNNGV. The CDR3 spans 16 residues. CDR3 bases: TGTGCCAGCAGCTTAGATGAGGGCTCTGGGGCCAACGTCCTGACTTTC. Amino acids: CASSLDEGSGANVLTF. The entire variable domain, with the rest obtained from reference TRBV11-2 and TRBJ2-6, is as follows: EAGVAQSPRYKIIEKRQSVAFWCNPISGHATLYWYQQILGQGPKLLIQFQNNGVVDDSQLPKDRFSAERLKGVDSTLKIQPAKLEDSAVYLCASSLDEGSGANVLTFGAGSRLTVL.

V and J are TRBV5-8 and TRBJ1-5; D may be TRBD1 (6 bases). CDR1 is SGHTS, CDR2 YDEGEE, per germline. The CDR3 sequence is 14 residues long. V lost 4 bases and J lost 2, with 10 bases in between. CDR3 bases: TGTGCCAGCAGCCTCAGGGGCGGCAATCAGCCCCAGCATTTT. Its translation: CASSLRGGNQPQHF.

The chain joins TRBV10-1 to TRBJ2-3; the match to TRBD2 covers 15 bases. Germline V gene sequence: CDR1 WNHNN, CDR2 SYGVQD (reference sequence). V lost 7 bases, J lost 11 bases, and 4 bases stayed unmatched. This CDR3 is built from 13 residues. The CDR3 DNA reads TGCGCCAGCAATCCGGGACTAGCGGGAGGGCAGTATTTT. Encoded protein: CASNPGLAGGQYF.

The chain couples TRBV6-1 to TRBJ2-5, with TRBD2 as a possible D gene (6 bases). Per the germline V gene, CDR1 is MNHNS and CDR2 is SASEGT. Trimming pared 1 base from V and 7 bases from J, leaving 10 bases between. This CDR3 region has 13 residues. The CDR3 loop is CASSEDGGGTQYF. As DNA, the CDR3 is TGTGCCAGCAGTGAAGACGGGGGTGGGACCCAGTACTTC.